This is a list of T cell receptor beta chains from one sample in a study of T cell repertoires in cytomegalovirus infection. A single record per CDR3 protein comes from TCRdb applying MiXCR to the reads. The data contain some 320,000 distinct CDR3 sequences, just under 30% of them seen just once; the ten biggest clones take up around 19%. No antigen is known for these receptors. The specimen comprised cultured PBMCs, sampled from culture after CMV antigen stimulation. The receptors were gathered from a human donor in good health (CMV status not recorded). Some clones in this sample may be carry-over from other donors' samples. The CDR3 runs from the conserved cysteine through the conserved F or W. The D gene is left open where the match is weak. Not every row has a clone size; where given, it reads once, few, many or a size class.

v_gene,j_gene,abundance,d_gene,len,CDR3nt,CDR3aa
TRBV11-3,TRBJ2-1,.,TRBD2,12,TGTGCCAGCAGCCGACTAGCGAATGAGCAGTTCTTC,CASSRLANEQFF
TRBV6-1,TRBJ2-3,few,.,12,TGTGCCAGCAGCGGGGGGCCAGATACGCAGTATTTT,CASSGGPDTQYF
TRBV4-1,TRBJ2-1,few,.,16,TGCGCCAGCAGCCGGCAGACAGATCGCCTCTACAATGAGCAGTTCTTC,CASSRQTDRLYNEQFF
TRBV12-3/TRBV12-4,TRBJ1-5,many,TRBD1,17,TGTGCCAGCAGTCTGCACAGGGGGCGCATTGGAAATCAGCCCCAGCATTTT,CASSLHRGRIGNQPQHF
TRBV19,TRBJ2-5,many,.,14,TGTGCCAGTCACGGGGGACAGCTCGAAGAGACCCAGTACTTC,CASHGGQLEETQYF
TRBV6-5,TRBJ2-7,.,.,14,TGTGCCAGCAGTTACGAAGGACCTCTGGGCGAGCAGTACTTC,CASSYEGPLGEQYF
TRBV7-9,TRBJ1-4,.,TRBD1,17,TGTGCCAGCAGCTCCGGGACAGGGGCACTAAGGAATGAAAAACTGTTTTTT,CASSSGTGALRNEKLFF
TRBV20-1,TRBJ2-1,.,.,12,TGCAGTGCTGGGTGGACCTACAATGAGCAGTTCTTC,CSAGWTYNEQFF
TRBV7-2,TRBJ2-3,few,TRBD2,15,TGTGCCAGCAGCTCCCCTTCCGGGACTAGAGTTACGCAGTATTTT,CASSSPSGTRVTQYF
TRBV2,TRBJ1-5,.,.,14,TGTGCCGGATCCGCGGGTAAGGGCAATCAGCCCCAGCATTTT,CAGSAGKGNQPQHF
TRBV6-1,TRBJ1-1,.,.,14,TGTGCCAGCAGTGGGCCACAGAGGAACACTGAAGCTTTCTTT,CASSGPQRNTEAFF
TRBV28,TRBJ2-1,.,TRBD1,16,TGTGCCAGCAGCTTTCAACCCGGGACAGGGGGGAATGAGCAGTTCTTC,CASSFQPGTGGNEQFF
TRBV7-2,TRBJ2-1,many,.,16,TGTGCCAGCAGCTTAGCGGTGGGGGGATTTTACAATGAGCAGTTCTTC,CASSLAVGGFYNEQFF
TRBV20-1,TRBJ1-1,many,TRBD1,14,TGCAGTGCCCTTCGGGGACAGATGAACACTGAAGCTTTCTTT,CSALRGQMNTEAFF
TRBV6-1,TRBJ1-1,.,.,15,TGTGCCAGCAGTGGATTACAGGGTCCGAACACTGAAGCTTTCTTT,CASSGLQGPNTEAFF
TRBV10-3,TRBJ1-5,.,.,14,TGTGCCATCAGTGGGGACGGCCGCAATCAGCCCCAGCATTTT,CAISGDGRNQPQHF
TRBV7-2,TRBJ2-1,few,.,17,TGTGCCAGCAGCTTAGGTTTCGACAGACTCTCCTACAATGAGCAGTTCTTC,CASSLGFDRLSYNEQFF
TRBV27,TRBJ1-5,.,.,16,TGTGCCAGCAGTTTAGTACACGGGGTAAGCAATCAGCCCCAGCATTTT,CASSLVHGVSNQPQHF
TRBV7-2,TRBJ1-1,many,.,11,TGTGCCAGCAGCTTAGCAGTTGAAGCTTTCTTT,CASSLAVEAFF
TRBV11-3,TRBJ1-1,few,.,13,TGTGCCAGCAGCTCGTCAGGGGAGACTGAAGCTTTCTTT,CASSSSGETEAFF
TRBV6-1,TRBJ1-1,.,.,18,TGTGCCAGCAGTCCGAGGGGAGCAGGGACGGTTTTGGGCACTGAAGCTTTCTTT,CASSPRGAGTVLGTEAFF
TRBV7-3,TRBJ2-2,.,.,15,TGTGCCAGCAGCCTCGTGGGACTCAACACCGGGGAGCTGTTTTTT,CASSLVGLNTGELFF
TRBV7-4,TRBJ1-1,.,.,13,TGTGCCAGCAGCCCCCTCGGGGGCACTGAAGCTTTCTTT,CASSPLGGTEAFF
TRBV7-6,TRBJ1-1,few,.,15,TGTGCCAGCAGCTTAAGCGGGTTGAGGAACACTGAAGCTTTCTTT,CASSLSGLRNTEAFF
TRBV2,TRBJ1-2,.,TRBD1,13,TGTGCCAGGGGGACAGCAGCTAACTATGGCTACACCTTC,CARGTAANYGYTF
TRBV12-3/TRBV12-4,TRBJ1-1,once,.,13,TGTGCCAGCAGTTTAAGAGTGTACTCTGAAGCTTTCTTT,CASSLRVYSEAFF
TRBV5-1,TRBJ2-7,.,TRBD1,17,TGCGCCAGCAGCAGGAAGACGGGACAGGGGATTCACTACGAGCAGTACTTC,CASSRKTGQGIHYEQYF
TRBV19,TRBJ2-5,.,.,13,TGTGCCAGTAGTAAAAGCAGGAAAGAGACCCAGTACTTC,CASSKSRKETQYF
TRBV12-3/TRBV12-4,TRBJ2-3,.,.,12,TGTGCCAGCAGTCCCGGGCAAGATACGCAGTATTTT,CASSPGQDTQYF
TRBV7-3,TRBJ2-5,few,TRBD2,17,TGTGCCAGCAGCTTAGTAATGACTAGCGGGAACGAAGAGACCCAGTACTTC,CASSLVMTSGNEETQYF
TRBV20-1,TRBJ1-5,.,.,14,TGCAGTGCTAGAGATGGGGGACCCAATCAGCCCCAGCATTTT,CSARDGGPNQPQHF
TRBV7-2,TRBJ2-1,few,.,15,TGTGCCAGCAGCCTCTCACTCAGCTCCTACAATGAGCAGTTCTTC,CASSLSLSSYNEQFF
TRBV28,TRBJ2-3,few,.,13,TGTGCCAGCCCGGGACTCCCAGGGGGTACGCAGTATTTT,CASPGLPGGTQYF
TRBV12-3/TRBV12-4,TRBJ2-5,.,TRBD2,16,TGTGCCAGCAGCCGGGGGGGACTAGCGGGAAAGGAGACCCAGTACTTC,CASSRGGLAGKETQYF
TRBV4-2,TRBJ1-5,.,.,15,TGTGCCAGCAGCCAAGAGATAAGCCTAAATCAGCCCCAGCATTTT,CASSQEISLNQPQHF
TRBV12-3/TRBV12-4,TRBJ1-1,many,.,16,TGTGCCAGCAGTTTGTTTGGCTTCAGGGGGAACACTGAAGCTTTCTTT,CASSLFGFRGNTEAFF
TRBV7-2,TRBJ2-3,.,.,14,TGTGCCAGCAGCTTACCGGGAGATCTAGATACGCAGTATTTT,CASSLPGDLDTQYF
TRBV5-4,TRBJ2-5,few,TRBD2,16,TGTGCCAGCAGCTTGCCTGGCGGGGGGGCGCGAGAGACCCAGTACTTC,CASSLPGGGARETQYF
TRBV7-8,TRBJ2-1,.,TRBD2,15,TGTGCCAGCAGCTTAAAACGGGGGGGCTCGGGTGAGCAGTTCTTC,CASSLKRGGSGEQFF
TRBV28,TRBJ1-5,few,TRBD1,15,TGTGCCAGCAGTGTGGACAGGGCCGGCAATCAGCCCCAGCATTTT,CASSVDRAGNQPQHF
TRBV20-1,TRBJ2-7,few,TRBD2,15,TGCAGTGCCTACGGGACTAGCGGGGCCCTATGGGAGCAGTACTTC,CSAYGTSGALWEQYF
TRBV7-9,TRBJ1-2,few,TRBD1,17,TGTGCCAGCAGCTTGAGGACAGGGATTGGCCTTGCGGAGGGCTACACCTTC,CASSLRTGIGLAEGYTF
TRBV7-9,TRBJ2-2,few,TRBD2,15,TGTGCCAGCAGCTTGTTGAGCGGGAGGACCGGGGAGCTGTTTTTT,CASSLLSGRTGELFF
TRBV7-6,TRBJ2-1,.,.,15,TGTGCCAGCAGCCGAGATCAGGGCTCTTACAATGAGCAGTTCTTC,CASSRDQGSYNEQFF
TRBV5-4,TRBJ1-1,few,TRBD1,15,TGTGCCAGCAGCCTCGACAGGGGGGCGAACACTGAAGCTTTCTTT,CASSLDRGANTEAFF
TRBV27,TRBJ1-6,.,.,16,TGTGCCGACGAGGGTGGGAGGAGCTCCTATAATTCACCCCTCCACTTT,CADEGGRSSYNSPLHF
TRBV7-8,TRBJ1-4,few,TRBD1,14,TGTGCCAGCAGCTCGGACAGGCGTAATGAAAAACTGTTTTTT,CASSSDRRNEKLFF
TRBV10-1,TRBJ2-5,.,.,11,TGCGCCAGGGGGGGCCAGAAGACCCAGTACTTC,CARGGQKTQYF
TRBV12-3/TRBV12-4,TRBJ2-4,.,.,13,TGTGCCAGCAGTTTGTCAGGGGCCCTTGACGTGTACTTC,CASSLSGALDVYF
TRBV28,TRBJ1-4,.,TRBD1,14,TGTGCCAGCAGTTTAGCCCAGGACAGGGGATGGCTGTTTTTT,CASSLAQDRGWLFF
TRBV19,TRBJ1-1,.,.,13,TGTGCCAGTACCCGCGGGGGACCCCATGAAGCTTTCTTT,CASTRGGPHEAFF
TRBV30,TRBJ2-5,few,TRBD2,14,TGTGCCCGGAGGACTAGCGGGAGAGGAGAGACCCAGTACTTC,CARRTSGRGETQYF
TRBV11-2,TRBJ1-1,few,TRBD1,15,TGTGCCAGCAGCCCGCTGGGACAGATGAACACTGAAGCTTTCTTT,CASSPLGQMNTEAFF
TRBV7-9,TRBJ2-1,many,.,18,TGTGCCAGCAGCTCTCCTTGGACTACCGCCGAGTCCTACAATGAGCAGTTCTTC,CASSSPWTTAESYNEQFF
TRBV3-1,TRBJ2-1,.,.,16,TGTGCCAGCAGCCAAGAGATCACTAGGTTAGGCAATGAGCAGTTCTTC,CASSQEITRLGNEQFF
TRBV20-1,TRBJ1-1,.,.,16,TGCAGTGCTAGAGTCCCCCTCAAGGGGAGGAACACTGAAGCTTTCTTT,CSARVPLKGRNTEAFF
TRBV2,TRBJ2-7,.,TRBD2,14,TGTGCCAGCAGTGCGAGCGGGGGAGGATACGAGCAGTACTTC,CASSASGGGYEQYF
TRBV20-1,TRBJ2-1,once,.,12,TGCAGTGCTAAAAGAGCGCGGGATCACCAGTTCTTC,CSAKRARDHQFF
TRBV10-3,TRBJ1-5,.,.,14,TGTGCCATCGGAGAAACCGGCCCAAATCAGCCCCAGCATTTT,CAIGETGPNQPQHF
TRBV7-2,TRBJ2-3,.,.,16,TGTGCCAGCAGCTTAAACGGGCGGGGCGGCTCAGATACGCAGTATTTT,CASSLNGRGGSDTQYF